In its sample, the clone carrying this T cell receptor beta chain was seen a few times. PCR was performed using 60 Vbeta and 13 Jbeta primers. Data came from immunoSEQ multiplex PCR; TCRdb stores just in-frame clones and leaves some out. The data hold approximately 200,000 clones, with almost 80% observed a single time. Germline CDR1 and CDR2: LGHNT and FRNRAP. This CDR3 comprises 15 residues. With 6 bases clipped from V and 1 base from J, the junction kept 6 bases outside the gene matches. This entry belongs to a study of cytomegalovirus exposure and HLA in healthy donors. Material: PBMCs. This clonotype was sampled from a man in his late teens or twenties in good health and CMV-seronegative. This chain uses TRBV12-5 with TRBJ2-1, with 7 bases matching TRBD2. This CDR3 is CASGRGEGSYNEQFF. In DNA, the CDR3 is TGTGCTAGTGGGCGCGGGGAGGGGTCCTACAATGAGCAGTTCTTC.